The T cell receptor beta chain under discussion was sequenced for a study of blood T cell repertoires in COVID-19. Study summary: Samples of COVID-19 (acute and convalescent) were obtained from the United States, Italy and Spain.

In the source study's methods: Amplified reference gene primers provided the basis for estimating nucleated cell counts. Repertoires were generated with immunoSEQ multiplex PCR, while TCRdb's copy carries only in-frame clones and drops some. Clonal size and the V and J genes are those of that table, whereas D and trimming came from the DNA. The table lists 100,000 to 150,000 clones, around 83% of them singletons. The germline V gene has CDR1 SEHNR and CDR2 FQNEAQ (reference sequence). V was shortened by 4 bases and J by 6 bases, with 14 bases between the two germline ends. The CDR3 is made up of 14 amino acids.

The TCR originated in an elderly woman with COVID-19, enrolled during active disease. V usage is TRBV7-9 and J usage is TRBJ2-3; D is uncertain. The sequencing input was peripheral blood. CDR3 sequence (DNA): TGTGCCAGCAGCTCACTTACTGTTACGGATACGCAGTATTTT. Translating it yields CASSSLTVTDTQYF.